A single sample gave rise to the 17 T cell receptor beta chains below, sequenced in a study of control samples from healthy donors and cancer patients (dated by TCRdb to about 2020). Receptors were amplified or captured by the immunoSEQ multiplex PCR assay. TCRdb re-hosts the immuneACCESS table, in-frame sequences only. Its copies lack some clones; in the studies checked, an unresolved V gene accounts for under half of them, and the cause for the rest is not known. The sample profile shows hundreds of thousands of clones; approximately 80% of them were found once. 10% to 15% of the sample comes from the top ten. Sequencing was carried out using PBMCs. The origin of the receptors is a woman aged 55-75 years with lung cancer.

This clone appeared once. This rearrangement joins TRBV2 to TRBJ2-2; unclear D gene. The CDR3 covers 15 residues. Germline CDR1 SNHLY, CDR2 FYNNEI. V lost 4 bases to trimming and J lost 2 bases, with 11 bases between them. The CDR3 sequence: CASSVDQANTGELFF. CDR3 DNA sequence: TGTGCCAGCAGTGTGGATCAAGCCAACACCGGGGAGCTGTTTTTT.

This chain joins TRBV10-2 and TRBJ1-5, with a possible D match to TRBD1 (5 bases). V was shortened by 0 bases and J by 0 bases, with 9 bases between the two germline ends. Germline lookup yields CDR1 WSHSY and CDR2 SAAADI. This CDR3 contains 16 residues. CDR3 amino acids: CASSESTAYSNQPQHF. In nucleotides, the CDR3 is TGCGCCAGCAGTGAGTCGACAGCCTATAGCAATCAGCCCCAGCATTTT.

V is TRBV2 and J is TRBJ1-4, with D possibly matching TRBD1 (5 bases). Germline CDR1 SNHLY, CDR2 FYNNEI. This CDR3 contains 15 residues. Trimming removed 6 bases from V and 8 bases from J, with 19 bases in between. This CDR3 is CASSPLGGGGEKLFF. The CDR3 nucleotides read TGTGCCAGCAGCCCGCTCGGGGGAGGAGGAGAAAAACTGTTTTTT.

V and J are TRBV3-1 (or the pseudogene TRBV3-2) and TRBJ2-6; no clear D gene. Germline CDR1 and CDR2: LGHDT and YNNKEL (reference sequence). The CDR3 length is 15 residues. V dropped 2 bases and J dropped 1 base, with 6 bases sitting between them. The CDR3 protein is CASSQLYSGANVLTF. CDR3 DNA: TGTGCCAGCAGCCAACTATATTCTGGGGCCAACGTCCTGACTTTC.

The chain is built from TRBV19 and TRBJ1-1; TRBD1 might be the D (5 bases). Trimming took off 2 bases at V and 4 bases at J, with 11 bases between the two ends. The CDR3 totals 14 residues. Per the germline V gene, CDR1 is LNHDA and CDR2 is SQIVND (reference sequence). The CDR3 coding sequence is TGTGCCAGTAGTATACCAGGGAGGATCACTGAAGCTTTCTTT. Protein product: CASSIPGRITEAFF.

On this clone itself: This specimen includes other DNA sequences encoding the same CDR3. The J gene is TRBJ1-4, the V gene TRBV5-1; 7 nucleotides line up with TRBD1. Unmatched junction bases numbered 0, after V lost 0 bases and J lost 7 bases. This CDR3 comprises 13 residues. Per germline, CDR1 SGHRS and CDR2 YFSETQ. CDR3 in DNA: TGCGCCAGCAGCTTGGGACAGGGTGAAAAACTGTTTTTT. Residues: CASSLGQGEKLFF.

The chain employs TRBV3-1 (or the pseudogene TRBV3-2) and TRBJ1-3; D unclear. V lost 1 base and J 5 bases, leaving 15 bases between the germline ends. The CDR3 contains 16 residues. Germline values: CDR1 LGHDT, CDR2 YNNKEL (reference sequence). CDR3 coding DNA: TGTGCCAGCAGCCAAGGGTGGTGGGGAGAGAGAAACACCATATATTTT. Its translation: CASSQGWWGERNTIYF.

The chain recombines TRBV30 with TRBJ2-3; TRBD2 might be the D (6 bases). Germline V gene sequence: CDR1 GTSNPN, CDR2 SVGIG (reference sequence). Trimming stripped 0 bases from V and 0 bases from J, with 10 bases between. The CDR3 is made up of 15 amino acids. The CDR3 DNA follows: TGTGCCTGGAGTGTCTTAGCGGCAAGCACAGATACGCAGTATTTT. Encoded protein: CAWSVLAASTDTQYF.

In this sample, this clone turned up a few times. The chain uses TRBV12-3 or TRBV12-4 and TRBJ2-6; the D is unclear. This CDR3 is built from 13 residues. V was pared by 7 bases and J by 3 bases, with 7 bases between. The CDR3 protein is CASTLGGANVLTF. In DNA, the CDR3 is TGTGCCAGCACCCTTGGTGGGGCCAACGTCCTGACTTTC.

The rearrangement joins TRBV19 to TRBJ1-5; D call uncertain. Germline V gene lookup returns CDR1 LNHDA and CDR2 SQIVND (reference sequence). The CDR3 sequence is 15 residues long. Between the trimmed V and J ends, which lost 6 bases and 6 bases, there was a span of 18 bases. CDR3 nucleotide sequence: TGTGCCAGTAGCCCGGCTCCGGGGTCAACTCAGCCCCAGCATTTT. This codes for CASSPAPGSTQPQHF. The entire variable domain, with the rest obtained from reference TRBV19 and TRBJ1-5, is as follows: DGGITQSPKYLFRKEGQNVTLSCEQNLNHDAMYWYRQDPGQGLRLIYYSQIVNDFQKGDIAEGYSVSREKKESFPLTVTSAQKNPTAFYLCASSPAPGSTQPQHFGDGTRLSIL.

This chain uses TRBV9 with TRBJ1-4, with D unclear. Germline V gives CDR1 SGDLS, CDR2 YYNGEE. Trimming cost V 4 bases and J 7 bases, with 11 bases left between them. The CDR3 is made up of 13 amino acids. The CDR3 DNA is TGTGCCAGCAGCTCAGAGGCGGGTGAAAAACTGTTTTTT. This gives the protein CASSSEAGEKLFF. Together with reference TRBV9 and TRBJ1-4, the CDR3 gives the full variable domain: DSGVTQTPKHLITATGQRVTLRCSPRSGDLSVYWYQQSLDQGLQFLIQYYNGEERAKGNILERFSAQQFPDLHSELNLSSLELGDSALYFCASSSEAGEKLFFGSGTQLSVL.

The V call is TRBV2, the J call TRBJ2-1, with D perhaps given as TRBD1 or TRBD2 (5 bases each). Looked up from germline, CDR1 is SNHLY and CDR2 is FYNNEI. CDR3 length equals 14 residues. The ends were cut back, 8 bases at V and 0 bases at J, with 11 bases in the middle. The CDR3, as DNA: TGTGCCAGCGGAAAGGGACCCTCCTACAATGAGCAGTTCTTC. It codes for CASGKGPSYNEQFF.

Comment on this clone: Other DNA sequences in the sample encode the same CDR3. The chain has TRBV5-6 and TRBJ1-2; D is perhaps TRBD1 (5 bases). Germline V gives CDR1 SGHDT, CDR2 YYEEEE. This CDR3 has 12 amino acids. Trimming removed 4 bases at V and 8 bases at J, with 12 bases between. CDR3 coding DNA: TGTGCCAGCAGCCCCGGGACCGGGGGCTACACCTTC. As protein: CASSPGTGGYTF.

The genes are TRBV5-6 and TRBJ2-2; no firm D call. The germline gives CDR1 SGHDT, CDR2 YYEEEE. The V end lost 4 bases, the J end lost 2 bases, and 12 bases lay between the germline ends. The CDR3 is made up of 15 amino acids. CDR3 protein: CASSPRLGNTGELFF. The DNA for the CDR3 is TGTGCCAGCAGCCCGAGGTTGGGAAACACCGGGGAGCTGTTTTTT.

The rearrangement joins TRBV10-2 to TRBJ2-7; 10 positions agree with TRBD1. The trim removed 8 bases at V and 9 bases at J, leaving 4 bases unmatched. Per germline, CDR1 WSHSY and CDR2 SAAADI. This CDR3 region has 11 residues. Here the CDR3 reads CASGDRGGQYF. Written as DNA, the CDR3 is TGCGCCAGCGGGGACAGGGGCGGGCAGTACTTC.

A single count supports this clone. The V and J genes are TRBV15 and TRBJ2-7; possible D gene TRBD2, 6 bases. CDR1 and CDR2 (germline): LNHNV, YYDKDF (reference sequence). The V end was cut by 4 bases, the J end by 3 bases, with 13 bases between. The CDR3 covers 14 residues. Here the CDR3 reads CATSTPGLNYEQYF. In DNA form, the CDR3 reads TGTGCCACCAGCACTCCGGGACTGAACTACGAGCAGTACTTC.

The chain carries TRBV18 and TRBJ2-1; D remains unclear. Germline loops: CDR1 KGHSH, CDR2 LQKENI. The CDR3 totals 14 residues. The V end was cut by 0 bases, the J end by 3 bases, with 6 bases between. The CDR3 bases are TGTGCCAGCTCACCACCGTTTGGCTACAATGAGCAGTTCTTC. This codes for CASSPPFGYNEQFF.